Listed here are 23 T cell receptor beta chains from one sample, sequenced in a study of persistence of HIV-infected CD4 T cells. The libraries were made with immunoSEQ version 4 in survey mode. Clones were read by immunoSEQ multiplex PCR, and TCRdb kept only the in-frame ones, dropping some. Of just under 65,000 clones listed, approximately 75% are singletons. Cells were stimulated with overlapping HIV-1 Gag 15-mer peptides. Sorted nonresponding memory CD4+ T cells were CD40L-negative, CD69-negative, CD45RO-high. The antigens of these receptors remain unknown. Sequenced here: CD4+ T cells sorted from PBMCs after roughly 19-hour stimulation, sampled from a patient who received antiretroviral therapy. These receptors were collected from an adult man with HIV who was CMV-seropositive.

V usage is TRBV5-6 and J usage is TRBJ1-2; D perhaps matches TRBD1 (6 bases). The V gene's germline CDR1 is SGHDT and CDR2 YYEEEE. The CDR3 has 12 residues. V lost 4 bases and J 4 bases, leaving 8 bases between the germline ends. CDR3 nucleotide sequence: TGTGCCAGCAGCCTGACAGGCTATGGCTACACCTTC. This sequence encodes CASSLTGYGYTF.

The rearrangement uses TRBV9 and TRBJ2-5; 8 bases map to TRBD2. The V gene end was trimmed by 3 bases and the J gene end by 2 bases; junction bases not matched to a gene: 12. This CDR3 spans 17 amino acids. The germline V gene has CDR1 SGDLS and CDR2 YYNGEE. The CDR3 DNA reads TGTGCCAGCAGCGCCACCCCCGGGAGGGCTTCTCAAGAGACCCAGTACTTC. Protein sequence: CASSATPGRASQETQYF. The whole variable domain, filled in from reference TRBV9 and TRBJ2-5, reads DSGVTQTPKHLITATGQRVTLRCSPRSGDLSVYWYQQSLDQGLQFLIQYYNGEERAKGNILERFSAQQFPDLHSELNLSSLELGDSALYFCASSATPGRASQETQYFGPGTRLLVL.

The chain employs TRBV30 and TRBJ1-5, with TRBD1 matching 12 bases. CDR1 is GTSNPN and CDR2 is SVGIG in the germline V gene (reference sequence). This CDR3 comprises 18 residues. The ends lost 0 bases at V and 5 bases at J; junction bases unmatched: 11. The CDR3 nucleotides read TGTGCCTGGAGTGTCGGGGGGACAGGGGGCGCCGGGCATCAGCCCCAGCATTTT. This sequence encodes CAWSVGGTGGAGHQPQHF.

V usage is TRBV7-9 and J usage is TRBJ2-7; no clear D gene. V dropped 1 base and J dropped 0 bases, with 10 bases sitting between them. Per germline, CDR1 SEHNR and CDR2 FQNEAQ (reference sequence). The CDR3 has 15 amino acids. The CDR3 loop reads CASSLEGSSSYEQYF. DNA of the CDR3: TGTGCCAGCAGCTTAGAAGGGTCGAGCTCCTACGAGCAGTACTTC.

The table lists this clone with a few counts. The DNA of the CDR3 is TGTGCCAGCAGCTTATCACAGGGGAGCACTGAAGCTTTCTTT. The encoded protein is CASSLSQGSTEAFF. This chain connects TRBV7-9 to TRBJ1-1; 7 bases fit TRBD1. Losses at the gene ends were 2 bases for V and 4 bases for J; bases not matched to a gene: 4. The germline gives CDR1 SEHNR, CDR2 FQNEAQ (reference sequence). The CDR3 consists of 14 residues.

This chain links TRBV3-1 (or the pseudogene TRBV3-2) with TRBJ2-2, with 7 bases lining up with TRBD2. This CDR3 region has 16 residues. Germline V gene data show CDR1 as LGHDT and CDR2 as YNNKEL (reference sequence). The junction had 9 bases not matched to a gene; V was cut back by 3 bases and J by 5 bases. In DNA, the CDR3 is TGTGCCAGCAGCCATACCGGGACTACTAGAACCGGGGAGCTGTTTTTT. As protein: CASSHTGTTRTGELFF.

This clone was detected only a few times. The chain carries TRBV4-1 and TRBJ2-2; D possibly corresponds to TRBD1 (6 bases). Trimming shortened V by 4 bases and J by 2 bases, and 26 bases separated the two germline ends. CDR3 length equals 20 residues. The V gene's germline CDR1 is MGHRA and CDR2 YSYEKL. Here the CDR3 DNA reads TGCGCCAGCAGCCGCTCACCCCTGAGACAGGCCGAGGGCAACACCGGGGAGCTGTTTTTT. It translates to CASSRSPLRQAEGNTGELFF.

This clone came up once. The chain is built from TRBV6-4 and TRBJ1-2; 7 nucleotides match TRBD1. CDR1 and CDR2 (germline): MRHNA, SNTAGT. Losses at the gene ends were 6 bases for V and 3 bases for J; bases not matched to a gene: 19. The CDR3 contains 18 residues. CDR3 nucleotide sequence: TGTGCCAGCAGACCGTTCCCCGACAGGGCTAAATACTACTATGGCTACACCTTC. Translating it yields CASRPFPDRAKYYYGYTF.

The chain links TRBV9 to TRBJ2-2; possible D gene TRBD2, 7 bases. Trimming stripped 3 bases from V and 7 bases from J, with 13 bases between. CDR3 length: 14 amino acids. Germline V lookup: CDR1 SGDLS, CDR2 YYNGEE. The CDR3 coding sequence is TGTGCCAGCAGCGAGGGACTACAGGGCGGGGAGCTGTTTTTT. This encodes CASSEGLQGGELFF.

The table lists this clone with a few counts. The J gene is TRBJ1-2, the V gene TRBV29-1, with D hard to call. Trimming took 4 bases from V and 1 from J, leaving 1 base between them. CDR1 and CDR2 (germline): SQVTM, ANQGSEA. The CDR3 sequence is 10 residues long. The CDR3 nucleotides are TGCAGCGTTGGTAACTATGGCTACACCTTC. Translation: CSVGNYGYTF.

V and J are TRBV6-5 and TRBJ2-7, with D possibly being TRBD1 (6 bases). There are 14 residues in the CDR3. With 8 bases removed from V and 0 bases from J, the gap between germline ends came to 14 bases. The germline CDR1 and CDR2 sequences are MNHEY and SVGAGI. CDR3: CASRVGTYSYEQYF. The CDR3 DNA reads as TGTGCCAGCCGAGTTGGGACATACTCCTACGAGCAGTACTTC.

This clone was seen a few times. The chain recombines TRBV10-1 with TRBJ2-3, with TRBD1 matching 7 bases. The germline CDR1 and CDR2 sequences are WNHNN and SYGVQD (reference sequence). J gave up 1 base and V 3 bases, and 10 bases lay outside the gene matches. The CDR3 length is 17 residues. CDR3 nucleotide sequence: TGCGCCAGCAGTGAACTCCCCAGGACAGGCCGCACAGATACGCAGTATTTT. It encodes CASSELPRTGRTDTQYF.

The chain carries TRBV12-2 and TRBJ2-1; TRBD2 is taken as the D call from the table, unchecked against the DNA. TRBV12-2 is a listed pseudogene. CDR3 length: 15 residues. The CDR3 region has the DNA TGTGCAAGTCGCTTCCCTCTGGCGGGGGCCAATGAGCAGTTCTTC. Its protein is CASRFPLAGANEQFF.

This chain links TRBV6-5 with TRBJ1-5; 9 bases map to TRBD1. The CDR3 runs to 14 residues. Germline loops: CDR1 MNHEY, CDR2 SVGAGI. Trimming cost V 5 bases and J 7 bases; bases outside gene matches: 6. CDR3 loop: CASSPTGGKQPQHF. DNA for the CDR3: TGTGCCAGCAGTCCGACAGGGGGAAAGCAGCCCCAGCATTTT.

The gene calls are TRBV15 and TRBJ1-4; TRBD1 matches 7 bases. This CDR3 comprises 16 residues. V gave up 5 bases and J gave up 4 bases; unmatched junction bases: 10. CDR1 and CDR2 from the germline V gene are LNHNV and YYDKDF (reference sequence). In DNA, the CDR3 is TGTGCCACCAGCCCTCTGGGACAGCGTCTTAATGAAAAACTGTTTTTT. Translation gives CATSPLGQRLNEKLFF.

The chain couples TRBV7-2 to TRBJ1-1; no firm D call. The germline CDR1 and CDR2 sequences are SGHTA and FQGNSA. The CDR3 totals 16 residues. Trimming removed 3 bases at V and 1 base at J, with 15 bases between. CDR3 protein: CASSLWGGFGNTEAFF. The CDR3 DNA is TGTGCCAGCAGCTTGTGGGGTGGATTTGGGAACACTGAAGCTTTCTTT.

This clone is a singleton in its sample. V and J are TRBV18 and TRBJ2-3, with TRBD1 matching 9 bases. Germline V CDR1 and CDR2: KGHSH, LQKENI. The CDR3 loop spans 16 amino acids. With V trimmed by 3 bases and J by 3 bases, 7 bases remained unmatched. CDR3 nucleotides: TGTGCCAGCTCACCCCTGGGACAGGGAAAGACAGATACGCAGTATTTT. Residues: CASSPLGQGKTDTQYF.

This clone was detected only a few times. This chain links TRBV30 with TRBJ1-5, with 7 bases matching TRBD1. Per the germline V gene, CDR1 is GTSNPN and CDR2 is SVGIG (reference sequence). Trimming at V came to 0 bases and at J to 6 bases, leaving 8 bases not matched to a gene. The CDR3 runs to 15 residues. The CDR3 coding sequence is TGTGCCTGGAGTGTACGAGGGGGCTTCGGTCAGCCCCAGCATTTT. The encoded protein is CAWSVRGGFGQPQHF.

This chain links TRBV5-1 with TRBJ1-1; 8 bases fit TRBD1. V shed 1 base and J 6 bases; nucleotides not matched to a gene: 14. CDR1 is SGHRS, CDR2 YFSETQ, per germline. There are 17 residues in the CDR3. CDR3 protein: CASSLQGARQGGAEAFF. The DNA for the CDR3 is TGCGCCAGCAGCTTGCAGGGGGCTAGACAGGGAGGGGCTGAAGCTTTCTTT.

The chain joins TRBV27 to TRBJ2-5; D not resolved. There are 15 residues in the CDR3. Deletions cut 3 bases from V and 1 base from J, with 12 bases between. Germline V gene sequence: CDR1 MNHEY, CDR2 SMNVEV (reference sequence). CDR3 amino acids: CASSFHAISQETQYF. The CDR3 DNA is TGTGCCAGCAGTTTTCACGCCATCTCCCAAGAGACCCAGTACTTC.

V and J are TRBV21-1 and TRBJ1-2; the table gives TRBD1 as D, unverified against the DNA. TRBV21-1 counts as a pseudogene. The CDR3 sequence is 18 residues long. The CDR3 nucleotides read TGTGCCAGCAGCAAAGTGGAGGCAATTCAGGGGATTAACTATGGCTACACCTTC. Translating gives CASSKVEAIQGINYGYTF.

The chain is built from TRBV19 and TRBJ1-5; D unclear. CDR3 length: 15 amino acids. Trimming pared 3 bases from V and 0 bases from J, leaving 9 bases between. Germline CDR1 and CDR2: LNHDA and SQIVND (reference sequence). The CDR3 loop is CASSIAVNSNQPQHF. CDR3 DNA sequence: TGTGCCAGTAGTATCGCGGTGAATAGCAATCAGCCCCAGCATTTT.

This chain uses TRBV18 with TRBJ1-5; 11 bases map to TRBD1. In germline, CDR1 is KGHSH, CDR2 LQKENI. V lost 2 bases to trimming and J lost 4 bases; unmatched junction nucleotides: 4. This CDR3 is 16 amino acids long. The CDR3 protein is CASSPGTGGQNQPQHF. CDR3 coding DNA: TGTGCCAGCTCACCAGGGACAGGGGGACAAAATCAGCCCCAGCATTTT.